This T cell receptor beta chain came from a study of cytomegalovirus exposure and HLA in healthy donors. Study-level results: DRB1 had the most TCR associations and HLA-C the fewest, a later analysis found, with rates varying by HLA locus. One variant, a missense change in DCLRE1C, was linked in a later analysis to TCR beta V- and J-gene trimming. Researchers reportedly found TCR beta sequences accurately predicted most subjects' HLA-A and HLA-B alleles.

A remark on this clone: The target antigen is unknown.

PCR involved 60 Vbeta and 13 Jbeta primers. Produced via immunoSEQ multiplex PCR; TCRdb's table is partial and in-frame only. The data include approximately 110,000 clones; the top ten clones carry about 2.2%. Sequenced sample: PBMCs. This receptor was taken from a man in his forties in good health and CMV-seronegative.

This CDR3 is CASRRTGFYEQYF. The CDR3, as DNA: TGTGCCAGCCGACGGACAGGGTTCTACGAGCAGTACTTC. The gene calls are TRBV27 and TRBJ2-7, with TRBD1 matching over 8 bases. Looked up from germline, CDR1 is MNHEY and CDR2 is SMNVEV (reference sequence). The CDR3 extends over 13 amino acids. J lost 3 bases, V lost 8 bases, and 6 bases had no gene match.